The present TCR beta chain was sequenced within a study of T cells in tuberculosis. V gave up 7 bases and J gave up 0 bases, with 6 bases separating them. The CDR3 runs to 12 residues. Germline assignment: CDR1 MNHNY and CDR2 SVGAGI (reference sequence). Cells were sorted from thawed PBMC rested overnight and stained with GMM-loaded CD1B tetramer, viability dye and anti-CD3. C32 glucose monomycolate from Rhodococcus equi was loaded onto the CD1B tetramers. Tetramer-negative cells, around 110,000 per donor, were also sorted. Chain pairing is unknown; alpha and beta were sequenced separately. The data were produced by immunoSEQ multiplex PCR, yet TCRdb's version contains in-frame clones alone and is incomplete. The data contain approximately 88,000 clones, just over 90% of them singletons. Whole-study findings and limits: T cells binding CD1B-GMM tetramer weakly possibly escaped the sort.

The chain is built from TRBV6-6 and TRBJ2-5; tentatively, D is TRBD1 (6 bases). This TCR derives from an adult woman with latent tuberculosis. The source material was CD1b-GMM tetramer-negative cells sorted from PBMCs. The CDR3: CASNRDQETQYF. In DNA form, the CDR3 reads TGTGCCAGCAACAGGGACCAAGAGACCCAGTACTTC.